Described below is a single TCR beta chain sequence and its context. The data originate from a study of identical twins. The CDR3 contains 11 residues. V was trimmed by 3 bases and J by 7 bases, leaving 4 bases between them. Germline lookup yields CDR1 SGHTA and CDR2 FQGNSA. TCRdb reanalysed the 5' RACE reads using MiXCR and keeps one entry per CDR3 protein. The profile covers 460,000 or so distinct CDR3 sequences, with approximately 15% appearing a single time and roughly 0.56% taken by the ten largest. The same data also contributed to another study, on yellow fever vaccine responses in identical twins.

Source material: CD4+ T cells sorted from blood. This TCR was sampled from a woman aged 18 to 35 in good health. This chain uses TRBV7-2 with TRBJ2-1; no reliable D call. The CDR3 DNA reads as TGTGCCAGCAGCTTTTTTAATGAGCAGTTCTTC. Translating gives CASSFFNEQFF.